The clone carrying this T cell receptor beta chain was seen only a few times. Antigen: not known. V was trimmed by 4 bases and J by 0 bases, leaving 9 bases between them. The CDR3 runs 14 residues. CDR1 SGHRS and CDR2 YFSETQ come from the germline V gene. The data were taken from a study of early T cells in non-severe SARS-CoV-2 infection. Study-level background: Sequencing of unsorted whole blood was done on bulk RNA, leaving chains unpaired. Study-wide results and limits: The matching step, a VDJdb search, favored anti-spike CD8 responses and missed private and CD4 specificities.

In TCRdb, the 5' RACE reads were re-called with MiXCR into one record per CDR3 protein. Here the sample spans 75,000 to 100,000 distinct CDR3 sequences, roughly 15% being singletons. What was sequenced was whole blood. The sequence was obtained from an adult who was a healthcare worker with PCR-confirmed SARS-CoV-2 infection or an uninfected control (not recorded which). The rearrangement uses TRBV5-1 and TRBJ2-3, with D possibly matching TRBD2 (6 bases). The CDR3: CASSRSGSTDTQYF. The DNA of the CDR3 is TGCGCCAGCAGCCGTAGCGGTAGCACAGATACGCAGTATTTT.